These T cell receptor beta chains were read from a single sample in a study of T cells in tuberculosis. The table came from immunoSEQ multiplex PCR; TCRdb's copy has only in-frame clones and leaves some out. Seen here are some 90,000 clones, approximately 91% observed once, and the top ten hold 1.5% to 2%. Sequenced input: CD1b-GMM tetramer-negative cells sorted from PBMCs. All receptors derive from an adult woman with latent tuberculosis. Both conserved end residues are part of each CDR3. Fields, in order: clone size, V gene, D gene, J gene, CDR3 DNA, CDR3 protein. A D gene is named only where the DNA matches it firmly. A row's size may be missing; if present it is once, few, many or a size class.

>.|TRBV7-2|.|TRBJ1-2
TGTGCCAGCAGCTTAGAACAGGGATCCTATGGCTACACCTTC
CASSLEQGSYGYTF
>.|TRBV27|TRBD2|TRBJ2-1
TGTGCCAGCGGTGTTACCTCTAGCGGGGGCGGAGAGCAGTTCTTC
CASGVTSSGGGEQFF
>.|TRBV7-2|TRBD1|TRBJ1-5
TGTGCCAGCAGCCCGTCCGGGACAGGGGTAGGGCCCCAGCATTTT
CASSPSGTGVGPQHF
>.|TRBV4-2|.|TRBJ1-6
TGTGCCAGCAGAACGGAACGGGGAATTAATTCACCCCTCCACTTT
CASRTERGINSPLHF
>once|TRBV29-1|.|TRBJ2-1
TGCAGCGTTGTAAAGCGCCTAGACTACAATGAGCAGTTCTTC
CSVVKRLDYNEQFF
>.|TRBV10-3|.|TRBJ1-3
TGTGCCATCAGTGGAGACTACTCTGGAAACACCATATATTTT
CAISGDYSGNTIYF
>.|TRBV30|TRBD1|TRBJ2-7
TGTGCCTGGACGCAATCAGGGGGCAACGAGCAGTACTTC
CAWTQSGGNEQYF
>.|TRBV5-1|.|TRBJ1-2
TGCGCCAGCAGCTTGGGACAGAACTATGGCTACACCTTC
CASSLGQNYGYTF
>.|TRBV5-4|TRBD1|TRBJ2-2
TGTGCCAGCAGGAGACAGGGTACTGGCCCCGGGGAGCTGTTTTTT
CASRRQGTGPGELFF
>.|TRBV4-3|TRBD1|TRBJ1-2
TGCGCCAGCAGCCAAGATGAGGGGGCAAACTATGGCTACACCTTC
CASSQDEGANYGYTF
>.|TRBV13|.|TRBJ2-7
TGTGCCAGCAGCATCCGAGGGGGGGGCCGTAGCTCCTACGAGCAGTACTTC
CASSIRGGGRSSYEQYF
>.|TRBV6-1|TRBD1|TRBJ1-6
TGTGCCAGCAGTGAGGCGGGCGGGACAGGCAATAATTCACCCCTCCACTTT
CASSEAGGTGNNSPLHF
>.|TRBV4-1|.|TRBJ2-2
TGCGCCAGCAGCCAAGACCGAGTGGCCGGGGAGCTGTTTTTT
CASSQDRVAGELFF
>.|TRBV5-5|.|TRBJ1-1
TGTGCCAGCAGCTTGGCCGGGGGTGAAGCTTTCTTT
CASSLAGGEAFF
>.|TRBV20-1|.|TRBJ2-1
TGCAGCTGGGCTGGAGTTAGCGGGCAGTTCTTC
CSWAGVSGQFF